Detailed here is one TCR beta chain. Its target antigen remains unknown. Base qualities are not recorded, but no much larger clone differs from it by a single base. The CDR1 and CDR2 encoded by the germline V gene are SGHRS and YFSETQ. The junction carries 12 bases between V and J, which are trimmed by 3 bases and 0 bases respectively. The CDR3 sequence holds 15 residues, the cysteine and phenylalanine included. Only CDR3 DNA is held: 45 bases, read in frame from base 1. The sample's time point label, decoded: baseline before first vaccination. Vaccinee samples were obtained from the UK trials COV001 and COV002, which included a single-blind randomized controlled phase 2/3 trial of AZD1222 (ChAdOx1 nCoV-19) in healthy adults. For TCRbeta chain sequencing, PBMC samples were collected from trial participants at day 0 and at day 28 after the second dose. The sample belongs to a study of T cell responses to AZD1222 COVID-19 vaccine (dated by TCRdb to the early 2020s). About the full investigation: AZD1222 recipients whose second dose came at about 4 weeks and those whose second dose came at about 12 weeks were combined into one group, since spike-specific TCR depth and breadth did not differ between the two schedules. TCR sequencing was performed for 233 trial participants, of whom 200 to 210 were given two doses of AZD1222 and about 25 were given two doses of MenACWY control vaccine. Trial participants were enrolled by age into 18-55, 56-69 and 70-plus year subgroups, with approximately 150, 28 and 58 TCR-sequenced participants respectively. General study outcomes and caveats: The 56-69-year group was small, and its depth increase did not reach significance, likely because of low power. Reportedly, close to half of the unique spike-specific TCRs recognized epitopes lying outside the regions that are mutated in the B.1.351 and B.1.1.7 variants. After two AZD1222 doses, spike-specific TCR breadth and depth were significantly higher than at day 0 and than in MenACWY recipients. Because no day 14 peak-response samples were available, repertoires were characterized only after the peak T cell response. Conclusions about previously exposed vaccinees were limited because only six AZD1222 recipients were SARS-CoV-2 seropositive at baseline. Most participants were white British and females outnumbered males, and the authors suggested that clonal diversity may have been underestimated. The vaccine-associated CD4 TCRs covered the entire spike protein, and the dominant responses fell in regions 160-218 and 743-854.

The CDR3 regions of human TCRbeta chains were subjected to immunosequencing. Concerning the study's data processing: TCRs in the repertoires were matched against a reference library of SARS-CoV-2-specific TCRs that had been generated with the MIRA antigen-specificity platform. Breadth meant the fraction of unique TCRs that were SARS-CoV-2-associated, whereas depth meant the fraction of total T cells that were SARS-CoV-2-associated. Using the MIRA data, every spike-specific TCR was mapped to the spike region that the TCR reacted to and assigned to either a CD4 or a CD8 class. Log10-transformed breadth and depth values were compared by one-way ANOVA with Sidak's multiple comparisons tests. What TCRdb holds here is the immuneACCESS table cut down to in-frame rearrangements. Part of the clones is not present; checked against another copy, under half of the missing clones reflect an unresolved V gene, and the others are unexplained. The V and J calls and the clone size are those of that table, but D and trimming were determined from the DNA. The sample table records roughly 120,000 clones; 70% to 90% of these occur just once. The ten largest account for 6% to 8% of the sample.

In this chain, TRBV5-1 is recombined with TRBJ1-1; possibly the D gene is TRBD1, per 6 matching bases. The source of this sequence is an adult in good health. The sample was peripheral blood, taken on day 0 of AZD1222 vaccination. The sequence in DNA is TGCGCCAGCAGCTCCTCAGGGGCCATGAACACTGAAGCTTTCTTT. It codes for CASSSSGAMNTEAFF.